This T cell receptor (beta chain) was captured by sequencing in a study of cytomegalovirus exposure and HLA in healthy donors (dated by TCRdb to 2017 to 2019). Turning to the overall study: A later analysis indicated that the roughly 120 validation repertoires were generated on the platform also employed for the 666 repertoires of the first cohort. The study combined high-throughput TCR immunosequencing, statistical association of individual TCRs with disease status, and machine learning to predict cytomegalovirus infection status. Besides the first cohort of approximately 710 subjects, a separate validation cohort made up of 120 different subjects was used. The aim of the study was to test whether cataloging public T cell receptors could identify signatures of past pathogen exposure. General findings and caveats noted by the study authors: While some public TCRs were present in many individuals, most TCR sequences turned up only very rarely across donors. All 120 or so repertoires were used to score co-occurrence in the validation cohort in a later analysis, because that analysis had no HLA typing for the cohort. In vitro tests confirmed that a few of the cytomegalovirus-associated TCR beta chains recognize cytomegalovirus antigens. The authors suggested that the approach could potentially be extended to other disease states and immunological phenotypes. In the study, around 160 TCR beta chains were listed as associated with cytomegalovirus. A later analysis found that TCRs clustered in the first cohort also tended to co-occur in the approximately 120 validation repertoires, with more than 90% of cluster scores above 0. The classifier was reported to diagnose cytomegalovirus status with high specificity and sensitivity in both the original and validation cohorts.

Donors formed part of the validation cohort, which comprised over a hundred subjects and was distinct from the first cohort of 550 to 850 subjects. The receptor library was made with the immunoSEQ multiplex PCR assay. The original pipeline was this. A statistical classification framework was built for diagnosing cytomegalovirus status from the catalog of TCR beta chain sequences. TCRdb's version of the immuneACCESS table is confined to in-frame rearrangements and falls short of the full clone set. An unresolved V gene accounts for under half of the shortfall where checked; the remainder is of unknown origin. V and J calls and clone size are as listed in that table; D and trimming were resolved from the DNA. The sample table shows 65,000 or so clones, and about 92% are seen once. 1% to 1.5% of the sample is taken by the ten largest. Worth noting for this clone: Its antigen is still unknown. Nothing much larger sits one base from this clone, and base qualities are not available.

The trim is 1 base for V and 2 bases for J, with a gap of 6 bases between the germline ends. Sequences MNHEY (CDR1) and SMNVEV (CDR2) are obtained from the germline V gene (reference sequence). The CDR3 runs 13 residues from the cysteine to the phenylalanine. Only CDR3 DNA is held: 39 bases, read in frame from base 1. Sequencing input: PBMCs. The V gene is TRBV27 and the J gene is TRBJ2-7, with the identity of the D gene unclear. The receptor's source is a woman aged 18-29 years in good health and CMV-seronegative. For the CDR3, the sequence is CASSLYSPYEQYF. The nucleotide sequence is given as TGTGCCAGCAGTTTATATAGTCCCTACGAGCAGTACTTC.